This T cell receptor beta chain was documented in a study of blood T cell repertoires in COVID-19. Study at large: Samples of COVID-19 (acute and convalescent) were obtained from the United States, Italy and Spain. T cells, B-cell-depleted T cells, or PBMCs provided the cDNA or gDNA that served as material.

Methods used by the authors: Scientists estimated how many nucleated cells there were by amplifying reference gene primers. The protocol was immunoSEQ multiplex PCR, while the TCRdb copy is restricted to in-frame clones and leaves out a portion. V and J calls plus clone size are reproduced from that table; the DNA served to infer D and trimming. The sample shows 210,000 or so clones, 70% to 90% of them seen only once. CDR3 length: 15 amino acids. Germline V gives CDR1 MDHEN, CDR2 SYDVKM. V was shortened by 4 bases and J by 7 bases, with 20 bases between the two germline ends. This TCR was sampled from a woman in her seventies with active or convalescent COVID-19. Input material: peripheral blood. V gene TRBV28 combines with J gene TRBJ2-7; D might be TRBD1 (9 bases). The CDR3 is CASSSSGTGTREQYF. The CDR3 DNA reads as TGTGCCAGCAGTTCCTCGGGGACAGGGACTAGAGAGCAGTACTTC.